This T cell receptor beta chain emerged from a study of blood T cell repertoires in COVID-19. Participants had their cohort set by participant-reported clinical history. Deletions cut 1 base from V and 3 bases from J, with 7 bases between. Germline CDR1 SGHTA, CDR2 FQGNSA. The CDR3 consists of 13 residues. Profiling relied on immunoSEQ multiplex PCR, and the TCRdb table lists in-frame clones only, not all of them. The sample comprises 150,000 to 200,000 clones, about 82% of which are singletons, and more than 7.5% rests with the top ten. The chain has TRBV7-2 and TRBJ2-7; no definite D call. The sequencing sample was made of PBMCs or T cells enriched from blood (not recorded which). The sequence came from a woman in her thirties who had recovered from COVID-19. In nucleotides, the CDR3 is TGTGCCAGCAGCTTAGAGTCCTACTACGAGCAGTACTTC. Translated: CASSLESYYEQYF.